Below, one T cell receptor beta chain is given with its context. The data derive from a study of blood T cell repertoires in COVID-19. On the study more broadly: Sample material is recorded as cDNA or gDNA derived from T cells, B-cell-depleted T cells, or PBMCs.

CDR1 and CDR2 (germline): KGHDR, SFDVKD. CDR3 size: 14 residues. V dropped 5 bases and J dropped 3 bases, with 10 bases sitting between them. Data came from immunoSEQ multiplex PCR; TCRdb stores just in-frame clones and leaves some out. The profile shows under 150,000 clones, more than 80% of them singletons. The source is a human donor with acute or convalescent COVID-19. The donor label of this sample is uncertain. The gene calls are TRBV24-1 and TRBJ1-5; D is undetermined. The specimen was peripheral blood. The CDR3 loop reads CATSGGSFNQPQHF. DNA for the CDR3: TGTGCCACCAGTGGAGGCAGTTTCAATCAGCCCCAGCATTTT.